What follows is one T cell receptor (beta chain) and its context. No antigen is known for it. This entry comes from a study of blood T cells in healthy people across ages. Study conclusions and caveats: It was held that diversity estimates obtained from one million T cells represented underestimates.

Drawn from each donor were approximately 10 milliliters of peripheral blood. A second roughly 6 to 12 cycle PCR used barcoded and J-beta primers. Each cDNA was tagged by a template-switch adaptor containing 12 random nucleotides. A single record per CDR3 protein comes from TCRdb applying MiXCR to the 5' RACE reads. The table includes a few hundred thousand distinct CDR3 sequences, 27% detected once. CDR1 is SGHDT, CDR2 YYEEEE, per germline. V lost 6 bases to trimming and J lost 8 bases, with 23 bases between them. This CDR3 is 15 amino acids long. The same data also went into a second study, on T cells of mothers and their children.

The specimen sequenced was blood. V and J are TRBV5-6 and TRBJ1-2, with D tentatively TRBD1 (5 bases). The origin of this receptor is a boy aged 2 to 10 in good health. The CDR3 DNA reads TGTGCCAGCAATCCGGCGGGACGGACGATTTTAGGCTACACCTTC. Residues: CASNPAGRTILGYTF. Combining the CDR3 with reference TRBV5-6 and TRBJ1-2 gives the whole variable domain DAGVTQSPTHLIKTRGQQVTLRCSPKSGHDTVSWYQQALGQGPQFIFQYYEEEERQRGNFPDRFSGHQFPNYSSELNVNALLLGDSALYLCASNPAGRTILGYTFGSGTRLTVV.